Given below is one TCR beta chain in context. As yet, its antigen is unknown. TCRdb's copy holds only in-frame clones and misses some; the assay was immunoSEQ multiplex PCR. The sample gives over a million clones, around 78% of which show up once; 0.6% to 0.7% is in the top ten. V was pared by 6 bases and J by 4 bases, with 5 bases of the junction left unmatched. Germline assignment: CDR1 SGHRS and CDR2 YFSETQ. The CDR3 spans 13 residues. These data are taken from a study of shared clonotypes between healthy human individuals. Overall study results and limits: The study sampled only blood, and tissue repertoires likely differ. Between a few donors, naive CD4 clonotypes were shared at a level of about 5%. Lower generation probabilities were found for non-shared clonotypes than for those shared by all four donors.

Sequences were obtained from memory CD4+ T cells from PBMCs. Subset meaning: CD45RA-negative fraction. This sequence originates from a man younger than 35 in good health. Some clones in this sample may be carry-over from other donors' samples. The genes are TRBV5-1 and TRBJ1-1; the match to TRBD1 covers 8 bases. The chain's CDR3 is CASMDRASTEAFF. DNA of the CDR3: TGCGCCAGCATGGACAGGGCATCCACTGAAGCTTTCTTT.